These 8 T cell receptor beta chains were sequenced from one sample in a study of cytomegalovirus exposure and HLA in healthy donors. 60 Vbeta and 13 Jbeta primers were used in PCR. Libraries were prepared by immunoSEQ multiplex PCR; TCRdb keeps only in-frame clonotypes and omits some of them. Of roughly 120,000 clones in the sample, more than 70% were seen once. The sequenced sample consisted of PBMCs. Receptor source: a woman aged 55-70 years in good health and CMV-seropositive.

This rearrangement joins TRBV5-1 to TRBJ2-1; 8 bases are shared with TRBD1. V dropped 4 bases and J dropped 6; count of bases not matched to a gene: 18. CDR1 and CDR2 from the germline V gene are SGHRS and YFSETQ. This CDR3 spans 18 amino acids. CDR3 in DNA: TGCGCCAGCAGCGGATTGGGACAGGAGTTTTTTATGGTCAATGAGCAGTTCTTC. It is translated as CASSGLGQEFFMVNEQFF.

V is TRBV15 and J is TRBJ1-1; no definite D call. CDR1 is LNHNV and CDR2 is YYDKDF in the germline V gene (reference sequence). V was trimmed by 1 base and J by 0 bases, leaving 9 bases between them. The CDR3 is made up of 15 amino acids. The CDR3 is CATSRGTAMNTEAFF. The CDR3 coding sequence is TGTGCCACCAGCAGAGGAACAGCAATGAACACTGAAGCTTTCTTT.

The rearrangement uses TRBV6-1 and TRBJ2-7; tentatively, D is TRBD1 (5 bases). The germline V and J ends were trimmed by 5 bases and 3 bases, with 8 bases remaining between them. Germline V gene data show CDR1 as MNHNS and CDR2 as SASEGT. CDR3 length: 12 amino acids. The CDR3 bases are TGTGCCAGCAGTTCCGACAGCTACGAGCAGTACTTC. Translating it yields CASSSDSYEQYF.

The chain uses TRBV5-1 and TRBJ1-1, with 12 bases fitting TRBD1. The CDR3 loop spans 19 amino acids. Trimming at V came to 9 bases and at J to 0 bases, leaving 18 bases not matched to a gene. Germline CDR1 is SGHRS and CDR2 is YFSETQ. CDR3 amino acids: CATRSSPGQGANLNTEAFF. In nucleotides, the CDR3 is TGCGCCACCCGATCTAGTCCGGGACAGGGGGCGAATTTGAACACTGAAGCTTTCTTT.

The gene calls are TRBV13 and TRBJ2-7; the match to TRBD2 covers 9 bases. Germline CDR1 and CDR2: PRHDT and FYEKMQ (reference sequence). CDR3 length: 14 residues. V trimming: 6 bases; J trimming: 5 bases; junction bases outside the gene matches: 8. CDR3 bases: TGTGCCAGCAGGGAGGGGCTAGCGGGAAACGAGCAGTACTTC. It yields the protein CASREGLAGNEQYF.

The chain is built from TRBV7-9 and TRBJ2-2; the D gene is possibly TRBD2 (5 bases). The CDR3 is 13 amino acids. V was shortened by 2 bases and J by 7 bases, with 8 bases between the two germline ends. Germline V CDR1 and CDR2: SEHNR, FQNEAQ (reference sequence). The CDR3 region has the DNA TGTGCCAGCAGCTTATTGGGAGACGGGGAGCTGTTTTTT. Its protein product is CASSLLGDGELFF.

The CDR3 sequence is CASSVGVVLRVGDYGYTF. CDR3 DNA: TGTGCCAGCAGCGTAGGGGTTGTGTTGAGGGTTGGGGACTATGGCTACACCTTC. This chain connects TRBV9 to TRBJ1-2, with no clear D. From germline, CDR1 is SGDLS and CDR2 YYNGEE. There are 18 residues in the CDR3. The V end was cut by 0 bases, the J end by 3 bases, with 21 bases between. Full variable domain (outside the CDR3, taken from reference TRBV9 and TRBJ1-2): DSGVTQTPKHLITATGQRVTLRCSPRSGDLSVYWYQQSLDQGLQFLIQYYNGEERAKGNILERFSAQQFPDLHSELNLSSLELGDSALYFCASSVGVVLRVGDYGYTFGSGTRLTVV.

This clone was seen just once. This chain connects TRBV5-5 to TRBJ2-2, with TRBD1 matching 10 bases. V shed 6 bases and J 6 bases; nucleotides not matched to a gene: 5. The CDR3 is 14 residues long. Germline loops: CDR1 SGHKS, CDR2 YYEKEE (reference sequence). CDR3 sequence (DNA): TGTGCCAGCAAAAGACAGGGGGCCGCCGGGGAGCTGTTTTTT. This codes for CASKRQGAAGELFF.